This is a list of T cell receptor beta chains from one sample in a study of T cell responses to AZD1222 COVID-19 vaccine. The assay was immunoSEQ multiplex PCR, and TCRdb's table has in-frame clones only and misses some. The data show about 140,000 clones, approximately 90% seen once. This specimen consisted of peripheral blood, obtained 28 days after the second AZD1222 dose. The receptors here all came from an adult who received the AZD1222 COVID-19 vaccine. The CDR3 runs from the conserved cysteine through the conserved F or W. The D gene is left open where the match is weak. Clone size is stated in some rows and not others, as once, few, many or a class when expanded.

j_call: TRBJ1-5
v_call: TRBV6-2/TRBV6-3
clone_size: -
d_call: TRBD1
cdr3_nt: TGTGCCAGCAGCCCAATCTACAGGGGAACGAATCAGCCCCAGCATTTT
cdr3_aa: CASSPIYRGTNQPQHF

j_call: TRBJ1-4
v_call: TRBV4-2
clone_size: -
d_call: TRBD1
cdr3_nt: TGTGCCAGCAGCCAAGCCGGGACAGCAGTCCTGTTTTTT
cdr3_aa: CASSQAGTAVLFF

j_call: TRBJ1-2
v_call: TRBV7-2
clone_size: -
d_call: -
cdr3_nt: TGTGCCAGCAGCTTAGGGCCTGACAGTAACTATGGCTACACCTTC
cdr3_aa: CASSLGPDSNYGYTF

j_call: TRBJ1-1
v_call: TRBV25-1
clone_size: -
d_call: -
cdr3_nt: TGTGCCAGCAGTGAAGGGGGGCAGGGCTGTACTGAAGCTTTCTTT
cdr3_aa: CASSEGGQGCTEAFF

j_call: TRBJ1-2
v_call: TRBV7-9
clone_size: -
d_call: -
cdr3_nt: TGTGCCAGCAGCTCCCAGGCTGACTACGGCTACACCTTC
cdr3_aa: CASSSQADYGYTF

j_call: TRBJ1-6
v_call: TRBV11-3
clone_size: -
d_call: -
cdr3_nt: TGTGCCAGCAGCGACAGTAATTCACCCCTCCACTTT
cdr3_aa: CASSDSNSPLHF

j_call: TRBJ1-2
v_call: TRBV5-1
clone_size: -
d_call: TRBD1
cdr3_nt: TGCGCCAGCAGCTTGCCTGACAGGGGCGGCTACACCTTC
cdr3_aa: CASSLPDRGGYTF

j_call: TRBJ2-7
v_call: TRBV2
clone_size: -
d_call: TRBD1
cdr3_nt: TGTGCCAGCAGCGGGACAGGGGGATACGAGCAGTACTTC
cdr3_aa: CASSGTGGYEQYF

j_call: TRBJ2-1
v_call: TRBV14
clone_size: -
d_call: TRBD2
cdr3_nt: TGTGCCAGCAGCCAAGTCCTAGCGGGGGGAACGGGCAATGAGCAGTTCTTC
cdr3_aa: CASSQVLAGGTGNEQFF

j_call: TRBJ2-2
v_call: TRBV5-1
clone_size: once
d_call: -
cdr3_nt: TGCGCCAGCAGCTTGTCGATGGGCGGTGGCACCGGGGAGCTGTTTTTT
cdr3_aa: CASSLSMGGGTGELFF